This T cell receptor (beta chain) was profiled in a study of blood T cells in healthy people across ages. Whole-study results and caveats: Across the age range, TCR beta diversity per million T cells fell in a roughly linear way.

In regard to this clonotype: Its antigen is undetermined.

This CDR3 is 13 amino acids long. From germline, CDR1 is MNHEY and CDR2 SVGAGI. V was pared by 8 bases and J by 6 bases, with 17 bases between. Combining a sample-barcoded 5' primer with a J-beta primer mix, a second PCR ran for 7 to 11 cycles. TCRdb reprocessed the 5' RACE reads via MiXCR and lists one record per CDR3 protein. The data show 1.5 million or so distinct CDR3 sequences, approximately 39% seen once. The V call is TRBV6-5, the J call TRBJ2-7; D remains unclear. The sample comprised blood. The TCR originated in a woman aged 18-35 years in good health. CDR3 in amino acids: CASRNRRSREQYF. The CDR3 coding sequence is TGTGCCAGCCGGAACAGAAGGTCTCGCGAGCAGTACTTC.